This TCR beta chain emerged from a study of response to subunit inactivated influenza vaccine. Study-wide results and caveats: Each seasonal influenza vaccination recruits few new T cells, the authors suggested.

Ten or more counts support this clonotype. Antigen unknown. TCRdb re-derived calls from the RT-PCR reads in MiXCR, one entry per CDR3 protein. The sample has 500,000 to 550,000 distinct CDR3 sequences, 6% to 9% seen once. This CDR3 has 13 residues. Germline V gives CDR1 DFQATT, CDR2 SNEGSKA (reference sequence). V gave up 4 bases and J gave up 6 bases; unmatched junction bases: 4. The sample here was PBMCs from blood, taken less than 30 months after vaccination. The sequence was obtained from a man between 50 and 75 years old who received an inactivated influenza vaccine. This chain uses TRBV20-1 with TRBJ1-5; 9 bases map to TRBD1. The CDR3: CSATTGGSQPQHF. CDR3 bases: TGCAGTGCTACAACAGGGGGCTCTCAGCCCCAGCATTTT.